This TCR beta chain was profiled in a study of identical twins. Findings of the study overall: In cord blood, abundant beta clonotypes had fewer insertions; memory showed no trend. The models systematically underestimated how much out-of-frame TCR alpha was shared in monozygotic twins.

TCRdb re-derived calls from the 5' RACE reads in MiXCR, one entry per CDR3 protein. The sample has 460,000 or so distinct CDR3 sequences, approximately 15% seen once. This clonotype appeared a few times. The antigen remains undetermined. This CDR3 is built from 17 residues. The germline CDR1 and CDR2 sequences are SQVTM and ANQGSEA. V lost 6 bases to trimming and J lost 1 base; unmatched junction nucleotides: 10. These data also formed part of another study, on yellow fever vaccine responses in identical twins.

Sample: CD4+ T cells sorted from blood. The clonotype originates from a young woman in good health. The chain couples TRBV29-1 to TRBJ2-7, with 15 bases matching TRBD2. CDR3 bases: TGCAGCGTGGGACTAGCGGGGGGCGCAATCACTTCCTACGAGCAGTACTTC. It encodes CSVGLAGGAITSYEQYF.